This T cell receptor (beta chain) was identified during a study of blood T cell repertoires in COVID-19. Study details: The study drew acute and convalescent COVID-19 samples from the United States, Italy and Spain.

Profiled with immunoSEQ multiplex PCR; TCRdb holds only in-frame clones, not every one. The sample shows around 250,000 clones, around 90% of them seen only once. This clone was counted once. Sequencing was done on a sample of peripheral blood. The sequence was obtained from a woman aged 40 to 50 who had recovered from COVID-19.

The CDR3 sequence is CASSEKYGGVEYNEQFF. CDR3 DNA sequence: TGTGCCAGCAGTGAAAAATACGGCGGGGTGGAATACAATGAGCAGTTCTTC. V is TRBV25-1 and J is TRBJ2-1; D might be TRBD2 (6 bases). The V gene lost 2 bases and the J gene lost 4 bases, with 18 bases spanning the gap. CDR3 length: 17 residues. Per germline, CDR1 MGHDK and CDR2 SYGVNS.